A selection of T cell receptor beta chains follows, all from one sample in a study of cytomegalovirus exposure and HLA in healthy donors. Generated by immunoSEQ multiplex PCR, the TCRdb table keeps only in-frame clones and is missing some. The sample carries 250,000 to 300,000 clones, approximately 84% recorded once. Sequenced material: PBMCs. Receptor source: a woman in her forties in good health and CMV-seropositive. CDR3s include the opening cysteine and the closing phenylalanine or tryptophan. Each record gives: J gene, D gene, V gene, clone size, CDR3 DNA, CDR3 protein. The D gene is left open where the match is weak. Size values are once, few and many counts, or a class for expanded clones, and some rows have none.

TRBJ1-1 TRBD1 TRBV28 once TGTGCCAGCAGCGAGGGACAGCGAAATGAAGCTTTCTTT CASSEGQRNEAFF
TRBJ1-4 TRBD1 TRBV9 NA TGTGCCAGCAGCGTCGACAGGGGGTTGGGGGAAAAACTGTTTTTT CASSVDRGLGEKLFF
TRBJ2-2 NA TRBV19 few TGTGCCAGTAGTATCGACAGACAATCCGGGGAGCTGTTTTTT CASSIDRQSGELFF
TRBJ1-5 NA TRBV30 NA TGTGCCTGGAGTCTTTCAGTTAATCAGCCCCAGCATTTT CAWSLSVNQPQHF
TRBJ2-1 NA TRBV7-9 few TGTGCCAGCAGCTTATCTAGTCTGCAATCCAATGAGCAGTTCTTC CASSLSSLQSNEQFF
TRBJ1-3 NA TRBV11-2 NA TGTGCCAGCAGTTTTCTGTCTGGAAACACCATATATTTT CASSFLSGNTIYF
TRBJ1-1 TRBD1 TRBV28 few TGTGCCAGCCTCCTTCCCGACAGGGTGAACACTGAAGCTTTCTTT CASLLPDRVNTEAFF
TRBJ1-1 NA TRBV18 NA TGTGCCAGCTCACCAATGGGAGATTACACTGAAGCTTTCTTT CASSPMGDYTEAFF
TRBJ1-3 NA TRBV19 NA TGTGCCAGTAGTATCTCTGGCAGGGCGTCCGGAAACACCATATATTTT CASSISGRASGNTIYF
TRBJ2-1 NA TRBV7-2 once TGTGCCAGCAGCTTTGGCGGTTCCTACAATGAGCAGTTCTTC CASSFGGSYNEQFF
TRBJ2-5 NA TRBV19 few TGTGCCAGTAGTATAGTCAGGGAAGAGACCCAGTACTTC CASSIVREETQYF
TRBJ2-5 NA TRBV18 NA TGTGCCAGCTCACCCCCCCCCGCGGTGGAGACCCAGTACTTC CASSPPPAVETQYF
TRBJ2-7 NA TRBV28 NA TGTGCCAGCAGGTTAACTAGGAACGGGCACGAGCAGTACTTC CASRLTRNGHEQYF
TRBJ1-2 TRBD1 TRBV5-6 NA TGTGCCAGCAGCTTGGCAGGGGGAAACTATGGCTACACCTTC CASSLAGGNYGYTF
TRBJ2-7 NA TRBV11-3 NA TGTGCCAGCAGCTTACGGACTCCGTACGAGCAGTACTTC CASSLRTPYEQYF
TRBJ2-5 NA TRBV10-3 NA TGTGCCATCAGTGATATTGAGACCCAGTACTTC CAISDIETQYF
TRBJ2-3 NA TRBV6-4 NA TGTGCCAGCAGTGCAACAATAGGGGCGCAGGGAGATACGCAGTATTTT CASSATIGAQGDTQYF
TRBJ2-3 TRBD2 TRBV4-1 few TGCGCCAGCAGCCAAGGGAGACTAGCGGGAGGGAGCACAGATACGCAGTATTTT CASSQGRLAGGSTDTQYF
TRBJ2-3 TRBD2 TRBV7-8 NA TGTGCCAGCAGCTTAGTAGCGGGTGTAACAGATACGCAGTATTTT CASSLVAGVTDTQYF
TRBJ2-7 NA TRBV5-6 once TGTGCCAGCAGGCTTCTACTAGCCTACGAGCAGTACTTC CASRLLLAYEQYF
TRBJ1-3 NA TRBV30 NA TGTGCCTGGAGCAGGGGCTCTGGAAACACCATATATTTT CAWSRGSGNTIYF
TRBJ2-7 NA TRBV13 once TGTGCCAGCAGCTTTGGACGGCAGGGCGGCTACGAGCAGTACTTC CASSFGRQGGYEQYF
TRBJ1-1 TRBD1 TRBV7-6 NA TGTGCCAGCAGCCGTGGGACAGGAGTGAACACTGAAGCTTTCTTT CASSRGTGVNTEAFF
TRBJ2-7 TRBD1 TRBV7-9 NA TGTGCCAGCAGCTCGAGGGGGCCGGAAGAGCAGTACTTC CASSSRGPEEQYF
TRBJ2-1 TRBD1 TRBV9 few TGTGCCAGCAGCGTCACTAACAGGGGGCTCTCCTACAATGAGCAGTTCTTC CASSVTNRGLSYNEQFF
TRBJ2-1 TRBD2 TRBV6-4 many TGTGCCAGCAGTGACGGACTAGCAGCTTACAATGAGCAGTTCTTC CASSDGLAAYNEQFF
TRBJ2-1 TRBD1 TRBV6-5 NA TGTGCCAGCAGACCGACAGGGGGCTTTGAGCAGTTCTTC CASRPTGGFEQFF
TRBJ2-5 TRBD2 TRBV7-2 NA TGTGCCAGCACCCCGAGCGGGAAGGAGCAAGAGACCCAGTACTTC CASTPSGKEQETQYF
TRBJ2-7 NA TRBV5-6 once TGTGCCAGCAGCTTGGACAGGCAGACCTACGAGCAGTACTTC CASSLDRQTYEQYF
TRBJ2-6 TRBD1 TRBV2 NA TGTGCCAGCAGTGAAGCAGGGGGACAGTTCCGAGTCCTGACTTTC CASSEAGGQFRVLTF
TRBJ2-5 TRBD2 TRBV30 NA TGTGCCTGGAGTCTGACTAGCGGCCAAGAGACCCAGTACTTC CAWSLTSGQETQYF
TRBJ2-7 TRBD1 TRBV18 NA TGTGCCAGCTCACCCTCCGGGACAGGGAGCTACGAGCAGTACTTC CASSPSGTGSYEQYF
TRBJ2-6 TRBD1 TRBV5-8 NA TGTGCCAGCAGTCTCCTATGGACAGGGTCGTACTCTGGGGCCAACGTCCTGACTTTC CASSLLWTGSYSGANVLTF
TRBJ2-7 TRBD2 TRBV9 few TGTGCCAGCAGCGTAGAAAGCGGGGAGACCTACGAGCAGTACTTC CASSVESGETYEQYF
TRBJ1-1 NA TRBV7-9 NA TGTGCCAGCAGCCCCAACGTCGGCACTGAAGCTTTCTTT CASSPNVGTEAFF
TRBJ2-2 TRBD2 TRBV10-1 once TGCGCCAGCAGTGACCCTAGCGGTGTCCCCGGGGAGCTGTTTTTT CASSDPSGVPGELFF
TRBJ1-6 NA TRBV5-4 few TGTGCCAGCAGCTCCCCCCAGGCAGGTGGTTCACCCCTCCACTTT CASSSPQAGGSPLHF
TRBJ1-6 TRBD1 TRBV5-5 NA TGTGCCAGCAGCTATGCGACAGGGTATAATTCACCCCTCCACTTT CASSYATGYNSPLHF
TRBJ2-1 NA TRBV4-3 NA TGCGCCAGCAGCCCCAACACGATAAATGAGCAGTTCTTC CASSPNTINEQFF
TRBJ1-1 TRBD1 TRBV7-9 few TGTGCCAGCAGCTTAGGGACAGGGGCGCCGGGGACTGAAGCTTTCTTT CASSLGTGAPGTEAFF
TRBJ2-3 TRBD2 TRBV4-2 NA TGTGCCAGCAGCCTAGCGGGAGGCACCCCGGATACGCAGTATTTT CASSLAGGTPDTQYF